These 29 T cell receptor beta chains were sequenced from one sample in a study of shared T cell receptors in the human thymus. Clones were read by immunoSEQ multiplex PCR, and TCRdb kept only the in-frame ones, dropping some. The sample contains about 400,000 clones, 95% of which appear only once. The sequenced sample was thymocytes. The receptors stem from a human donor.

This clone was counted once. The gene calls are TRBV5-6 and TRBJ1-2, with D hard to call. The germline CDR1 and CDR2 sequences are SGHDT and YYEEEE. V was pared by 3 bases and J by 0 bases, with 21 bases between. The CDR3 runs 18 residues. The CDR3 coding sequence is TGTGCCAGCAGCTCTCCGGTGCGTGACCTACCCACTAACTATGGCTACACCTTC. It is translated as CASSSPVRDLPTNYGYTF.

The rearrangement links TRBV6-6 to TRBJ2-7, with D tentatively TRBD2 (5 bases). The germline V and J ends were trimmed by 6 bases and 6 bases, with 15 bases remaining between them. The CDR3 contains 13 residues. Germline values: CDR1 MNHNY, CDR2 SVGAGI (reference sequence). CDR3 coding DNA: TGTGCCAGCAGCCCCGGGAAAACCAGCGAGCAGTACTTC. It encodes CASSPGKTSEQYF.

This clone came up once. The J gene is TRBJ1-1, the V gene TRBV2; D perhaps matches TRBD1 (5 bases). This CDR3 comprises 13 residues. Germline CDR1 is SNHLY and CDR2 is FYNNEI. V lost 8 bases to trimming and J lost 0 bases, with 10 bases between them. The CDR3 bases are TGTGCCAGCTGGGACCCGGTGAACACTGAAGCTTTCTTT. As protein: CASWDPVNTEAFF.

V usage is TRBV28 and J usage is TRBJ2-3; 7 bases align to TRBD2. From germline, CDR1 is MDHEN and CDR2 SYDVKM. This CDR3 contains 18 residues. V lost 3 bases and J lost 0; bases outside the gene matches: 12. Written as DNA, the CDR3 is TGTGCCAGCAGTTTGTTGTGGGAGGGTTCCTCTAGCACAGATACGCAGTATTTT. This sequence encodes CASSLLWEGSSSTDTQYF. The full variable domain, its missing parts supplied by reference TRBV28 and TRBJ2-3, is DVKVTQSSRYLVKRTGEKVFLECVQDMDHENMFWYRQDPGLGLRLIYFSYDVKMKEKGDIPEGYSVSREKKERFSLILESASTNQTSMYLCASSLLWEGSSSTDTQYFGPGTRLTVL.

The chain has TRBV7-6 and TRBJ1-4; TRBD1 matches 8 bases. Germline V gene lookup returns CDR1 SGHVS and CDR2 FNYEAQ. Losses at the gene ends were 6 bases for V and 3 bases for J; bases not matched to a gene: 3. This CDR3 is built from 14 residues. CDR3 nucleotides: TGTGCCAGCAGTCGGACAGGGCCTAATGAAAAACTGTTTTTT. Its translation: CASSRTGPNEKLFF.

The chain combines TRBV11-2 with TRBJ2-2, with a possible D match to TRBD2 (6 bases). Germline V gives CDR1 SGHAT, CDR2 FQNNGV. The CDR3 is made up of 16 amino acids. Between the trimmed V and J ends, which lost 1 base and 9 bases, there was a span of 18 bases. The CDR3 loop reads CASSLAASAGSRELFF. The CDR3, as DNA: TGTGCCAGCAGCTTAGCTGCTAGCGCAGGTTCGAGGGAGCTGTTTTTT. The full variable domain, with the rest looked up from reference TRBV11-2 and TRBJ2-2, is EAGVAQSPRYKIIEKRQSVAFWCNPISGHATLYWYQQILGQGPKLLIQFQNNGVVDDSQLPKDRFSAERLKGVDSTLKIQPAKLEDSAVYLCASSLAASAGSRELFFGEGSRLTVL.

The CDR3 nucleotides read TGTGCCAGCAGGGGGCTAGCGGGATGGGAGCAGTACTTC. This codes for CASRGLAGWEQYF. J is TRBJ2-7 and V is TRBV11-1; 9 bases agree with TRBD2. With 6 bases clipped from V and 7 bases from J, the junction kept 7 bases outside the gene matches. The CDR3 loop spans 13 amino acids. The germline V gene encodes CDR1 SGHAT and CDR2 FQDESV (reference sequence).

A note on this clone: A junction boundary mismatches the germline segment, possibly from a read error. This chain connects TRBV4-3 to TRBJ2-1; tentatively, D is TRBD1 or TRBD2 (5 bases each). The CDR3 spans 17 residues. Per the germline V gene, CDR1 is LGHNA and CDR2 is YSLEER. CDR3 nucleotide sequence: TGCGCCAGCAGCCAAGATCTGATGGGGGTCTCACACAAGGAGCAGTTCTTC. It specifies CASSQDLMGVSHKEQFF.

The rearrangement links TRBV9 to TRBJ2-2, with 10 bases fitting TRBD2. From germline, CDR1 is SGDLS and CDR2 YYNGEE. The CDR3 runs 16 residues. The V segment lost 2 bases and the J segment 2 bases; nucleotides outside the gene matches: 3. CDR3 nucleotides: TGTGCCAGCAGCGTCAGCGGGAGGGAAAACACCGGGGAGCTGTTTTTT. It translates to CASSVSGRENTGELFF.

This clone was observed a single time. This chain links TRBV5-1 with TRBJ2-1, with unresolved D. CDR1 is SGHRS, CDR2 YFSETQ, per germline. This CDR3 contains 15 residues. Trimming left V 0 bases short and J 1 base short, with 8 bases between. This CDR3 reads CASSLAARSYNEQFF. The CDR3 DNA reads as TGCGCCAGCAGCTTGGCGGCGAGATCCTACAATGAGCAGTTCTTC.

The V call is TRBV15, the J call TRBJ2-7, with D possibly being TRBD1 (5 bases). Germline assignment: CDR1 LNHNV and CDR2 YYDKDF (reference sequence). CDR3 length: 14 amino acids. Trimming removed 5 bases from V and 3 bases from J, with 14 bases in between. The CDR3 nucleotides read TGTGCCACCAGCCAAGGGGCTCCCTTCTACGAGCAGTACTTC. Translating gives CATSQGAPFYEQYF. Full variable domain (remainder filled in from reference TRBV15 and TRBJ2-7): DAMVIQNPRYQVTQFGKPVTLSCSQTLNHNVMYWYQQKSSQAPKLLFHYYDKDFNNEADTPDNFQSRRPNTSFCFLDIRSPGLGDTAMYLCATSQGAPFYEQYFGPGTRLTVT.

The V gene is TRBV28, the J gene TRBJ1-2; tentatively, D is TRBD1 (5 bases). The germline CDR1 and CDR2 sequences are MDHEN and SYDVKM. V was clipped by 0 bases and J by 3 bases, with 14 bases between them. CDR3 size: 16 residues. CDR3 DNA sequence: TGTGCCAGCAGTTTATGGGACGGAAAAGGGGACTATGGCTACACCTTC. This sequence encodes CASSLWDGKGDYGYTF.

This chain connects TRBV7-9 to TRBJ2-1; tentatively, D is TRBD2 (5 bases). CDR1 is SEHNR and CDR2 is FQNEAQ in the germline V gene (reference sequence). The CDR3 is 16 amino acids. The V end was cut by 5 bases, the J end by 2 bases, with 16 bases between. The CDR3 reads CASSRGSGSTYNEQFF. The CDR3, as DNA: TGTGCCAGCAGCCGGGGATCCGGGTCGACCTACAATGAGCAGTTCTTC.

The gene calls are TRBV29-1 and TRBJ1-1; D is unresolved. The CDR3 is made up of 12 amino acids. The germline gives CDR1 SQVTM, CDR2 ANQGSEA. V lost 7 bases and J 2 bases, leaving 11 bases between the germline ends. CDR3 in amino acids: CSAPRGNTEAFF. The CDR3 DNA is TGCAGCGCCCCCCGGGGTAACACTGAAGCTTTCTTT.

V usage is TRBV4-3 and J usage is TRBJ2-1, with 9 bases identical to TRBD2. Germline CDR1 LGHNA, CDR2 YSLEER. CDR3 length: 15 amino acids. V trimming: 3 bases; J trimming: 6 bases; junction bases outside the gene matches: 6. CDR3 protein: CASSHPGLASNEQFF. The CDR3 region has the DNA TGCGCCAGCAGCCATCCGGGACTAGCTAGCAATGAGCAGTTCTTC.

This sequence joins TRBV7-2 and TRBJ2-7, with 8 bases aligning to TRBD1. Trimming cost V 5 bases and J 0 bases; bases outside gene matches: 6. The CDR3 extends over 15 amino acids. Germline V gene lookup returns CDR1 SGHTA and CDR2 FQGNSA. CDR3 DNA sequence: TGTGCCAGCAGCACCAGGACAGGGAACTCCTACGAGCAGTACTTC. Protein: CASSTRTGNSYEQYF. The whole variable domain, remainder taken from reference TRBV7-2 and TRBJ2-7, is GAGVSQSPSNKVTEKGKDVELRCDPISGHTALYWYRQSLGQGLEFLIYFQGNSAPDKSGLPSDRFSAERTGGSVSTLTIQRTQQEDSAVYLCASSTRTGNSYEQYFGPGTRLTVT.

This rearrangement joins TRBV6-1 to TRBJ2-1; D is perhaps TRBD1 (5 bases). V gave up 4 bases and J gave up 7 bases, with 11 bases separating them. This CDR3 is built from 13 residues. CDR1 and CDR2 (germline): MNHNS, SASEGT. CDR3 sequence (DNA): TGTGCCAGCAGTGGCCTCAGGGAAAATGAGCAGTTCTTC. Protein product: CASSGLRENEQFF.

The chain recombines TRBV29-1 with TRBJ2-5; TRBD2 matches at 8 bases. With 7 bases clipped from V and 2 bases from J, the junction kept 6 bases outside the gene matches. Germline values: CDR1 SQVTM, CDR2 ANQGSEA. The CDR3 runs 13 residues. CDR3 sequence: CSALGGEQETQYF. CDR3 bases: TGCAGCGCCCTCGGGGGGGAGCAAGAGACCCAGTACTTC.

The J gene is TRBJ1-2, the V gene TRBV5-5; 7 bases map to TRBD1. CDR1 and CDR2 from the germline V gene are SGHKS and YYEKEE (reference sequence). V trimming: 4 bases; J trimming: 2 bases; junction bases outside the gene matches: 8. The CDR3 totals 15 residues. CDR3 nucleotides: TGTGCCAGCAGCCCCATGGAGACAGGGAACTATGGCTACACCTTC. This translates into CASSPMETGNYGYTF.

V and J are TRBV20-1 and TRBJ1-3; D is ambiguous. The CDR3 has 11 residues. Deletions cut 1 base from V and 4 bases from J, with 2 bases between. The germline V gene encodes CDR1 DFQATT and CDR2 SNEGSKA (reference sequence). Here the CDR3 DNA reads TGCAGTGCTAGAGGCGGAAACACCATATATTTT. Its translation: CSARGGNTIYF.

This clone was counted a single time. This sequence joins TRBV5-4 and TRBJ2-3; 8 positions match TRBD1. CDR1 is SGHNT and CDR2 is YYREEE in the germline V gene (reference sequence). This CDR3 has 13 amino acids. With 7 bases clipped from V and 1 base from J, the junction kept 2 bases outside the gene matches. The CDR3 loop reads CASEQGGTDTQYF. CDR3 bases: TGTGCCAGCGAACAGGGGGGCACAGATACGCAGTATTTT.

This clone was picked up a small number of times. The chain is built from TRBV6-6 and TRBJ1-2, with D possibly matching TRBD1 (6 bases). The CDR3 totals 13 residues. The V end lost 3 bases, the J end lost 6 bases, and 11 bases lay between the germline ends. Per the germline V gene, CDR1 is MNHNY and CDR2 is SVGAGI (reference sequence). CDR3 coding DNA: TGTGCCAGCAGTTATGGGGGGGGCCATGGCTACACCTTC. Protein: CASSYGGGHGYTF.

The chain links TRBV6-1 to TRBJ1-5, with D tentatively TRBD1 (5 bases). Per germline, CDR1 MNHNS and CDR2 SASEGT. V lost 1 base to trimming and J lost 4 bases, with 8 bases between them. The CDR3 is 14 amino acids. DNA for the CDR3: TGTGCCAGCAGTGAAGTGGGGGGGAATCAGCCCCAGCATTTT. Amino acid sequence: CASSEVGGNQPQHF.

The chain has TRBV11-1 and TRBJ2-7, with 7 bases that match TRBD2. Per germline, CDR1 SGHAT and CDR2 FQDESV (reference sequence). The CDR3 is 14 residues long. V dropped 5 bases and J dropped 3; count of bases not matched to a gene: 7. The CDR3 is CASSGPTSDYEQYF. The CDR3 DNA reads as TGTGCCAGCAGCGGCCCTACTAGCGACTACGAGCAGTACTTC.

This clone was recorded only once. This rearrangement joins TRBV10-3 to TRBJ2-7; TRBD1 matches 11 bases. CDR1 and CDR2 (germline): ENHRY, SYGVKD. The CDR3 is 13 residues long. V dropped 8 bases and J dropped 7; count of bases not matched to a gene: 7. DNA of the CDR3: TGTGCCATCGGGGGACAGGGGGTAAGGGAGCAGTACTTC. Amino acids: CAIGGQGVREQYF.

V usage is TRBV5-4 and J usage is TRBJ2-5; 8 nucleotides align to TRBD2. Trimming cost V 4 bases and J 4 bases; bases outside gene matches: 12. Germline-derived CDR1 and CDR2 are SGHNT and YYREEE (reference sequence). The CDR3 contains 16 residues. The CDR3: CASSPGLGGRIETQYF. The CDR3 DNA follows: TGTGCCAGCAGCCCGGGGCTCGGCGGGAGGATAGAGACCCAGTACTTC. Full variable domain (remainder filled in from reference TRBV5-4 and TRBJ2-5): ETGVTQSPTHLIKTRGQQVTLRCSSQSGHNTVSWYQQALGQGPQFIFQYYREEENGRGNFPPRFSGLQFPNYSSELNVNALELDDSALYLCASSPGLGGRIETQYFGPGTRLLVL.

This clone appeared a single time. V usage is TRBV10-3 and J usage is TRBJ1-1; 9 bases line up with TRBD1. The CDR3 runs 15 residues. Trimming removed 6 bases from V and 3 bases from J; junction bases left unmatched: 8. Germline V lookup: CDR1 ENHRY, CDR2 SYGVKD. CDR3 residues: CAISAEQGADTEAFF. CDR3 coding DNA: TGTGCCATCAGCGCAGAACAGGGGGCGGACACTGAAGCTTTCTTT.

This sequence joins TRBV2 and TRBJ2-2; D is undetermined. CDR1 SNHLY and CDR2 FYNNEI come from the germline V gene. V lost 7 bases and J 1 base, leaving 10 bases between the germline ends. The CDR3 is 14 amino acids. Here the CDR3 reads CASILRGNTGELFF. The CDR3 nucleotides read TGTGCCAGCATTCTCCGAGGGAACACCGGGGAGCTGTTTTTT.

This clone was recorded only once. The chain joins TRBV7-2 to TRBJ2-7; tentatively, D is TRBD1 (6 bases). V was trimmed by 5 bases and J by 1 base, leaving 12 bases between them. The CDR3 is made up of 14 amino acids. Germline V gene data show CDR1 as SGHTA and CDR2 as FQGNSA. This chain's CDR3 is CASSPRDTSYEQYF. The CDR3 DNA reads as TGTGCCAGCAGCCCCAGGGACACTTCCTACGAGCAGTACTTC. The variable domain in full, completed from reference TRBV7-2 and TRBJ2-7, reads GAGVSQSPSNKVTEKGKDVELRCDPISGHTALYWYRQSLGQGLEFLIYFQGNSAPDKSGLPSDRFSAERTGGSVSTLTIQRTQQEDSAVYLCASSPRDTSYEQYFGPGTRLTVT.